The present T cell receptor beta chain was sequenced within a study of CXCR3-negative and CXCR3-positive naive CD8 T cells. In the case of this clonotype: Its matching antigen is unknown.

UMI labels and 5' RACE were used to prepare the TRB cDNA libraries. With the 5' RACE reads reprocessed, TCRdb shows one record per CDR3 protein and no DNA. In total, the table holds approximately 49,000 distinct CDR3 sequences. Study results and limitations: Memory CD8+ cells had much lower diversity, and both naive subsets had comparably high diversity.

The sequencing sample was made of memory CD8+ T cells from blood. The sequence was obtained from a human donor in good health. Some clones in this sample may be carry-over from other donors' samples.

The CDR3 region is CASSQDLPGEFTGELFF. V is TRBV4-1 and J is TRBJ2-2; the TCRdb D gene call, TRBD1, has no DNA to confirm it. Looked up from germline, CDR1 is MGHRA and CDR2 is YSYEKL. The CDR3 spans 17 residues.